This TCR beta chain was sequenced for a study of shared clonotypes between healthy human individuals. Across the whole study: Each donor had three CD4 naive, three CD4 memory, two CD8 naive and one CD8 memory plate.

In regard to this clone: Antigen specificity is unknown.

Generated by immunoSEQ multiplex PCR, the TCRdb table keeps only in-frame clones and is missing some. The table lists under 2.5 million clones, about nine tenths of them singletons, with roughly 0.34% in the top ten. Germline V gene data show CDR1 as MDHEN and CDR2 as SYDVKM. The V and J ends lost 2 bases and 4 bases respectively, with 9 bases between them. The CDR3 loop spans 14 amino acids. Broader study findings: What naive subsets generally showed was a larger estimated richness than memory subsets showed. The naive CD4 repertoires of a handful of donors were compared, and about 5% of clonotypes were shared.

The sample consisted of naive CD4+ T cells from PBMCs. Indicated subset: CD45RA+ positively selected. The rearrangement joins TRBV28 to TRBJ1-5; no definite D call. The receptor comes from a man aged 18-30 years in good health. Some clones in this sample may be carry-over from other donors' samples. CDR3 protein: CASSLGNQNQPQHF. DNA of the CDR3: TGTGCCAGCAGTTTAGGAAACCAGAATCAGCCCCAGCATTTT.